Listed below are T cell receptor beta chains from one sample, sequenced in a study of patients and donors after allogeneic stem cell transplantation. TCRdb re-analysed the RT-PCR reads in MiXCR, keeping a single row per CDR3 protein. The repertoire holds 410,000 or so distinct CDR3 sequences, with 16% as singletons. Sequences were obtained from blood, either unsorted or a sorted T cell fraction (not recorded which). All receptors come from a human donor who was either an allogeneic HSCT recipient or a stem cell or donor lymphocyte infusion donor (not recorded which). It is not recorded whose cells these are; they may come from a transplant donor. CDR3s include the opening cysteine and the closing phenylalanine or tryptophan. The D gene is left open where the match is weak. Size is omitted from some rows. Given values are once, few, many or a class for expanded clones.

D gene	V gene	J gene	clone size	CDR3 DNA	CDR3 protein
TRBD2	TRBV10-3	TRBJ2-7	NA	TGTGCCATCAACCCGGGACTAGCGTACGAGCAGTACTTC	CAINPGLAYEQYF
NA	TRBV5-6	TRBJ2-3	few	TGTGCCAGCAGCTGGCCTAGCACAGATACGCAGTATTTT	CASSWPSTDTQYF
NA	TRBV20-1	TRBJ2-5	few	TGCAGTGCTTTCCCTGTGGAGAGGGGTGAGACCCAGTACTTC	CSAFPVERGETQYF
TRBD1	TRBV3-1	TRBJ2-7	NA	TGTGCCAGCAGCCACGCGGACAGGGACTACGAGCAGTACTTC	CASSHADRDYEQYF
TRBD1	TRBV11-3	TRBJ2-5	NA	TGTGCCAGCAGCTTAGGGGGACAGGAGAAGAGACCCCAGTACTTC	CASSLGGQEKRPQYF
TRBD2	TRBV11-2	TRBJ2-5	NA	TGTGCCAGCAGCTTTGGTCTAGCGGGGACCAAGTTCCAAGAGACCCAGTACTTC	CASSFGLAGTKFQETQYF
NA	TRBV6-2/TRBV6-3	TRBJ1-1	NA	TGTGCCAGCAGTTACGGGGGGCTGACTGAAGCTTTCTTT	CASSYGGLTEAFF
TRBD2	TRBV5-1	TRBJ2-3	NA	TGCGCCAGCAGCTCTACAGCGGGAGTAGCAGATACGCAGTATTTT	CASSSTAGVADTQYF
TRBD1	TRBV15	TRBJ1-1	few	TGTGCCACCAGCAGAGCCGGGACAGGGGGGACTGAAGCTTTCTTT	CATSRAGTGGTEAFF
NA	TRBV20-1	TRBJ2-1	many	TGCAGTGCTAGATGGGATGAGCAGTTCTTC	CSARWDEQFF
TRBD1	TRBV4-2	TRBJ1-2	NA	TGTGCCAGCAGCCTACCTCGGGACAGGGTGGACTATGGCTACACCTTC	CASSLPRDRVDYGYTF
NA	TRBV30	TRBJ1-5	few	TGTGCCTGGACAGGGTCTGGCAATCAGCCCCAGCATTTT	CAWTGSGNQPQHF
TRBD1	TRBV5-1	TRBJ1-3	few	TGCGCCAGCAGCTTGCAACAGGGGCACACCATATATTTT	CASSLQQGHTIYF
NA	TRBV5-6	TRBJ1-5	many	TGTGCCAGCAGCCAAATGGGGGACCCCAAAGGCTTACAGCCCCAGCATTTT	CASSQMGDPKGLQPQHF
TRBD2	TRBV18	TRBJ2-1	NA	TGTGCCAGCTCGTCGACTAGCGGGGGGGCCCCCAATGAGCAGTTCTTC	CASSSTSGGAPNEQFF
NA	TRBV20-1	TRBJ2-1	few	TGCAGTGCTGGCTCGGAGGGCAGCTTCTTC	CSAGSEGSFF
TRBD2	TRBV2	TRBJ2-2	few	TGTGCCAGCAGCGCTGGACTAGCGGCCACCGGGGAGCTGTTTTTT	CASSAGLAATGELFF
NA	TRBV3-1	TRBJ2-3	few	TGTGCCAGCAGCCAAGGAAGTACGCAGTATTTT	CASSQGSTQYF
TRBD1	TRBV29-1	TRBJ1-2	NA	TGCAGCGTGGGAGGACAGGAGAACTATGGCTACACCTTC	CSVGGQENYGYTF
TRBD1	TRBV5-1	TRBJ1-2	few	TGCGCCAGCAGATCCGGGACAGGTGGCTATGGCTACACCTTC	CASRSGTGGYGYTF
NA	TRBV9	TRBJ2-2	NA	TGTGCCAGAAGCGTACTGGAAGCGTTCAACACCGGGGAGCTGTTTTTT	CARSVLEAFNTGELFF
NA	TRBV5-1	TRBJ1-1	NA	TGCGCCAGCAGCCTGCGCGACGGACGCACTGAAGCTTTCTTT	CASSLRDGRTEAFF
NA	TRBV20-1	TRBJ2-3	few	TGCAGTGCTAGAGATGCAGGAGCAGATACGCAGTATTTT	CSARDAGADTQYF
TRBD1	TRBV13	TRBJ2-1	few	TGTGCCAGCAGCCCAGGACAGGGACGGCATGAGCAGTTCTTC	CASSPGQGRHEQFF
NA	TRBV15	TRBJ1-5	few	TGTGCCACCAGCAGAGATCGCCGGAATCAGCCCCAGCATTTT	CATSRDRRNQPQHF
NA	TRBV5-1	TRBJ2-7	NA	TGCGCCAGCAGCTTGGCCTCGCTCTCATCATCCGAGCAGTACTTC	CASSLASLSSSEQYF
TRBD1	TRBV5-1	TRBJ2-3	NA	TGCGCCAGCAGCTTTGCCAGGGGGTGGACAGATACGCAGTATTTT	CASSFARGWTDTQYF
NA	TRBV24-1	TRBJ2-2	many	TGTGCCACCAGTGGGCAGTACACCGGGGAGCTGTTTTTT	CATSGQYTGELFF
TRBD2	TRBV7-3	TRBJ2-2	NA	TGTGCCAGCAGCATAGCGGGGACAAACACCGGGGAGCTGTTTTTT	CASSIAGTNTGELFF
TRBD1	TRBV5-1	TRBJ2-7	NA	TGCGCCAGCAGCTCATACGGGACAGGGGACTCCTACGAGCAGTACTTC	CASSSYGTGDSYEQYF
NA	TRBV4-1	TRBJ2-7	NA	TGCGCCAGCAGCCAAGGACTCCTCTCCTACGAGCAGTACTTC	CASSQGLLSYEQYF
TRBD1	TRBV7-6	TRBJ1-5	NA	TGTGCCAGCAGCTCCCAGGGGGGACAGCCAAATCAGCCCCAGCATTTT	CASSSQGGQPNQPQHF
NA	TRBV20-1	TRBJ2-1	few	TGCAGTGCTAGAGATCGTGGGCGCCGAGGGAAGGAGCAGTTCTTC	CSARDRGRRGKEQFF
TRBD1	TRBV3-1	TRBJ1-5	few	TGTGCCAGCAGCCGGAAACAGGGGGTTCAGCCCCAGCATTTT	CASSRKQGVQPQHF
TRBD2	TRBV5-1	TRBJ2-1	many	TGCGCCAGCAGCCTGTACGGGACTAGCGGGGGTTACAATGAGCAGTTCTTC	CASSLYGTSGGYNEQFF
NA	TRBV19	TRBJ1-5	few	TGTGCCAGTAGTATGGGCTCAGGGAACAATCAGCCCCAGCATTTT	CASSMGSGNNQPQHF
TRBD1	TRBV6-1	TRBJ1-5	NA	TGTGCCAGCAGTGAAGGACAGGGGGTGATCAATCAGCCCCAGCATTTT	CASSEGQGVINQPQHF
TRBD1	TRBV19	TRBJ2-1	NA	TGTGCCAGTAGTATAAGACCCGGGACAGGCACATTCTTC	CASSIRPGTGTFF
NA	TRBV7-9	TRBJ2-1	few	TGTGCCAGCAGCTTAGGCGCGAACAATGAGCAGTTCTTC	CASSLGANNEQFF
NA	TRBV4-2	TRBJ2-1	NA	TGTGCCAGCAGCCCGAACGGGGATAGCTCCTACAATGAGCAGTTCTTC	CASSPNGDSSYNEQFF
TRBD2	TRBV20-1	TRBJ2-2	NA	TGCAGTGCTCTCAGTTCAGCGGGGGCAACCGGGGAGCTGTTTTTT	CSALSSAGATGELFF
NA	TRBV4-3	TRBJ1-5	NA	TGCGCCAGCAGCCAAGAGCCTAATAGCAATCAGCCCCAGCATTTT	CASSQEPNSNQPQHF